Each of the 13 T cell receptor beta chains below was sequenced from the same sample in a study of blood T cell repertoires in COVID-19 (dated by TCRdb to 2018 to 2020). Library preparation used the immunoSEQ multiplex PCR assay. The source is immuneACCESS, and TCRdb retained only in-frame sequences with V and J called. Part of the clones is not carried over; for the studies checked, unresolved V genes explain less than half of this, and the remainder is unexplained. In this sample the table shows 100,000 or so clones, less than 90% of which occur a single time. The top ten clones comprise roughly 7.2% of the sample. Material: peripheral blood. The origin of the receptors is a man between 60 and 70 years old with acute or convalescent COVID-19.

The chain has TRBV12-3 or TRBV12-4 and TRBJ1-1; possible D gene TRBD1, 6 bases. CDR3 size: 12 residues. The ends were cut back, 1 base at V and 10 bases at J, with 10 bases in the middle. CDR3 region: CASSLGSGAAFF. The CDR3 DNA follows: TGTGCCAGCAGTTTAGGGTCAGGGGCAGCTTTCTTT.

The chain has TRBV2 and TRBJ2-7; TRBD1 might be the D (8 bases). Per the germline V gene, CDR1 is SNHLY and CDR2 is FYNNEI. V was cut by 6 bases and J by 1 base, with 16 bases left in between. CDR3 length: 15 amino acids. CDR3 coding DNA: TGTGCCAGCAGGGGAGGGACAGGCCCTTCCTACGAGCAGTACTTC. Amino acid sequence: CASRGGTGPSYEQYF.

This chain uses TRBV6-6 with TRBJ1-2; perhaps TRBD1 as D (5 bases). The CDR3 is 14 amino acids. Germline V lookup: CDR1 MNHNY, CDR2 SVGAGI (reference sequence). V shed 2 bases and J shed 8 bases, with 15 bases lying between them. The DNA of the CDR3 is TGTGCCAGCAGTTACCGGGCCTCCGGGGGAGGCTACACCTTC. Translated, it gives CASSYRASGGGYTF.

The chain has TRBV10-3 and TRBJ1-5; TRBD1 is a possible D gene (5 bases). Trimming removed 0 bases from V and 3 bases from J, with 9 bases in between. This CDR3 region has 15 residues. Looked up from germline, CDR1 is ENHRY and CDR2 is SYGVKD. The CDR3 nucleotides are TGTGCCATCAGTGAGTCGCAGGGTCCCAATCAGCCCCAGCATTTT. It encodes CAISESQGPNQPQHF.

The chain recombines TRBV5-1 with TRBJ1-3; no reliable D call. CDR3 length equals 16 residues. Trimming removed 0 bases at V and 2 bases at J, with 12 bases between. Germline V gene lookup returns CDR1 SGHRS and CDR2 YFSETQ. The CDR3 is CASSLGPGGTGNTIYF. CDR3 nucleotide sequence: TGCGCCAGCAGCTTGGGCCCGGGTGGCACTGGAAACACCATATATTTT. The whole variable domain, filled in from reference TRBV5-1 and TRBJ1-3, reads KAGVTQTPRYLIKTRGQQVTLSCSPISGHRSVSWYQQTPGQGLQFLFEYFSETQRNKGNFPGRFSGRQFSNSRSEMNVSTLELGDSALYLCASSLGPGGTGNTIYFGEGSWLTVV.

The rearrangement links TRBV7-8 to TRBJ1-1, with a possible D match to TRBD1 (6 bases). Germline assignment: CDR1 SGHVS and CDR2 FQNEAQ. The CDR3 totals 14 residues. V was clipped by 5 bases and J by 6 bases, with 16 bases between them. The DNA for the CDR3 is TGTGCCAGCAGCGTCAAGCAGGGGCCTGCTGAAGCTTTCTTT. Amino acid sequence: CASSVKQGPAEAFF. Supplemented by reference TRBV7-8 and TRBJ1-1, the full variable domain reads GAGVSQSPRYKVAKRGQDVALRCDPISGHVSLFWYQQALGQGPEFLTYFQNEAQLDKSGLPSDRFFAERPEGSVSTLKIQRTQQEDSAVYLCASSVKQGPAEAFFGQGTRLTVV.

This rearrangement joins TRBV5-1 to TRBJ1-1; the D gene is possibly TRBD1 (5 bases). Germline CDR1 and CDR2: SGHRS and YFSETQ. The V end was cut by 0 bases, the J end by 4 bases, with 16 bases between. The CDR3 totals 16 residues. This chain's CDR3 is CASSLEAWGVSTEAFF. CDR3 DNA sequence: TGCGCCAGCAGCTTGGAGGCGTGGGGGGTTTCCACTGAAGCTTTCTTT.

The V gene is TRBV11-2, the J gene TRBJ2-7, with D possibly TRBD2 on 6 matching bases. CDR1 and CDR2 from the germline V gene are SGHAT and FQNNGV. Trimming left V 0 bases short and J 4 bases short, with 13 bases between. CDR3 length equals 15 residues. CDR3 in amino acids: CASSLERTKGYEQYF. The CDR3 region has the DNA TGTGCCAGCAGCTTAGAGCGGACTAAGGGGTACGAGCAGTACTTC. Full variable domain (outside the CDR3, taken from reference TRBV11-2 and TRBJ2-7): EAGVAQSPRYKIIEKRQSVAFWCNPISGHATLYWYQQILGQGPKLLIQFQNNGVVDDSQLPKDRFSAERLKGVDSTLKIQPAKLEDSAVYLCASSLERTKGYEQYFGPGTRLTVT.

The CDR3 region is CASSPTAGDTEAFF. The CDR3 bases are TGTGCCAGCAGCCCGACAGCAGGGGACACTGAAGCTTTCTTT. V and J are TRBV7-8 and TRBJ1-1; possible D gene TRBD1, 6 bases. This CDR3 contains 14 residues. Germline CDR1 and CDR2: SGHVS and FQNEAQ. The ends were cut back, 5 bases at V and 3 bases at J, with 13 bases in the middle.

Written as DNA, the CDR3 is TGTGCCAGCAGGGGGGACAGGGGGCATAATTCACCCCTCCACTTT. This encodes CASRGDRGHNSPLHF. The chain recombines TRBV5-4 with TRBJ1-6; TRBD1 agrees at 12 bases. V shed 5 bases and J 5 bases; nucleotides not matched to a gene: 2. The CDR3 length is 15 residues. CDR1 and CDR2 (germline): SGHNT, YYREEE (reference sequence).

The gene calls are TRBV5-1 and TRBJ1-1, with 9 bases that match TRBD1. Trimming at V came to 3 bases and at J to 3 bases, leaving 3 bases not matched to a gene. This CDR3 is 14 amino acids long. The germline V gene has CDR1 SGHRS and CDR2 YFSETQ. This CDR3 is CASSSDRGDTEAFF. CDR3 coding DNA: TGCGCCAGCAGCTCAGACAGGGGGGACACTGAAGCTTTCTTT.

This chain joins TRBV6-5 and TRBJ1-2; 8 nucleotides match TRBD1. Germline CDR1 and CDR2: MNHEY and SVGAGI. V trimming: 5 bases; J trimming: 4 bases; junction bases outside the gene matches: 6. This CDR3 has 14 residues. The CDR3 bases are TGTGCCAGCAGTCAGGGGGCGCGTGGCTATGGCTACACCTTC. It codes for CASSQGARGYGYTF.

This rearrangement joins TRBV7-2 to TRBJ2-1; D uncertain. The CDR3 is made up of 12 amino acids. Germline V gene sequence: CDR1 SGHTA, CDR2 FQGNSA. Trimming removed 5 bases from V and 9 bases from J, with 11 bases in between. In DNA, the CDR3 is TGTGCCAGCAGCATAGATTCCTCTGAGCAGTTCTTC. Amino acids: CASSIDSSEQFF.